This T cell receptor beta chain was recovered during a study of blood T cells in healthy people across ages. Every sample yielded at least 6.5 million isolated PBMCs. The germline V gene has CDR1 MGHRA and CDR2 YSYEKL. V trimming: 4 bases; J trimming: 6 bases; junction bases outside the gene matches: 5. The CDR3 spans 13 residues. For the second PCR, which ran for about 7 to 12 cycles, a sample-barcoded 5' primer and a J-beta primer mix were used. TCRdb re-analysed the 5' RACE reads in MiXCR, keeping a single row per CDR3 protein. Among 1 million to 1.2 million distinct CDR3 sequences, roughly two fifths were seen once, and the ten largest hold less than 15%.

The V gene is TRBV4-1, the J gene TRBJ1-1; 7 bases line up with TRBD1. Sequenced: blood. This receptor was obtained from a man between 18 and 29 years old in good health. The CDR3 spells CASSLGGDPEAFF. CDR3 nucleotide sequence: TGCGCCAGCAGCCTAGGGGGCGATCCTGAAGCTTTCTTT.